Listed below are T cell receptor beta chains from one sample, sequenced in a study of CD4 and CD8 cells across lung adenocarcinoma regions. TCRdb redid the calling of the PCR reads with MiXCR, one entry per CDR3 protein. Of some 5,300 distinct CDR3 sequences detected, 40% to 60% appear once; the ten largest clones hold just under 20%. The sample was CD4+ T cells from the margin of a lung tumor. These receptor sequences come from a male donor with lung adenocarcinoma. The CD4 and CD8 labels of this study may be unreliable. Both conserved end residues are part of each CDR3. A D gene is named only where the DNA matches it firmly. Clone size is shown for a subset of rows, as once, few, many or a class of expanded clone.

clone size	D gene	J gene	V gene	CDR3 protein	CDR3 DNA
few	.	TRBJ2-3	TRBV9	CASSVDSTDTQYF	TGTGCCAGCAGCGTAGACAGCACAGATACGCAGTATTTT
.	.	TRBJ2-2	TRBV10-2	CASSPQVASTDTQFF	TGCGCCAGCTCCCCACAGGTTGCGAGCACCGATACGCAGTTTTTT
.	.	TRBJ2-1	TRBV10-3	CAISESRVTVF	TGTGCCATCAGTGAGTCCCGGGTTACGGTCTTC
few	TRBD2	TRBJ2-7	TRBV6-1	CASSVSSGRGYEQYF	TGTGCCAGCAGCGTCTCAAGCGGGAGGGGGTACGAGCAGTACTTC
.	.	TRBJ2-5	TRBV6-1	CASRGQGGTDPETQYF	TGTGCCAGCAGGGGGCAGGGGGGGACGGACCCAGAGACGCAGTACTTT
medium-sized	.	TRBJ2-2	TRBV6-5	CASSYSEAAGELFF	TGTGCCAGCAGTTACTCTGAGGCGGCCGGGGAGCTGTTTTTT
.	.	TRBJ2-3	TRBV6-5	CASSHRQGHTDTQYF	TGTGCCAGCAGTCACAGGCAGGGGCACACAGATACGCAGTATTTC
medium-sized	TRBD1	TRBJ2-1	TRBV7-3	CASSPGTGSNEQFF	TGTGCCAGCAGCCCGGGGACAGGGAGCAATGAGCAGTTCTTC
once	.	TRBJ2-5	TRBV6-4	CAGGDGGGGPDTQYF	TGTGCCGGGGGTGACGGGGGCGGTGGCCCAGATACCCAGTACTTT
medium-sized	.	TRBJ2-1	TRBV6-5	CASSYSFNEQFF	TGTGCCAGCAGTTACTCGTTCAATGAGCAGTTCTTC
.	.	TRBJ2-7	TRBV27	CASSPGRRASGPDTQYF	TGTGCCAGCAGTCCTGGCCGACGGGCCTCTGGCCCAGATACGCAGTACTTC
many	TRBD1	TRBJ2-3	TRBV11-3	CASSHDRGRITDTQYF	TGTGCCAGCAGCCACGACAGGGGGAGAATCACAGATACGCAGTATTTT
.	.	TRBJ2-2	TRBV10-1	CASSQRRNTGELFF	TGCGCCAGCAGTCAGCGGAGGAACACCGGGGAGCTGTTTTTT
.	.	TRBJ2-5	TRBV6-1	CASSAGLLGETQYF	TGTGCCAGCAGTGCGGGGCTACTCGGGGAGACCCAGTACTTC
.	.	TRBJ2-7	TRBV6-1	CASSDRRDYEQYF	TGTGCCAGCAGTGACAGAAGGGATTACGAGCAGTACTTC
.	.	TRBJ2-2	TRBV6-1	CASRDPQRNTGELFF	TGTGCCAGCAGGGACCCCCAGAGAAACACCGGGGAGCTGTTTTTT